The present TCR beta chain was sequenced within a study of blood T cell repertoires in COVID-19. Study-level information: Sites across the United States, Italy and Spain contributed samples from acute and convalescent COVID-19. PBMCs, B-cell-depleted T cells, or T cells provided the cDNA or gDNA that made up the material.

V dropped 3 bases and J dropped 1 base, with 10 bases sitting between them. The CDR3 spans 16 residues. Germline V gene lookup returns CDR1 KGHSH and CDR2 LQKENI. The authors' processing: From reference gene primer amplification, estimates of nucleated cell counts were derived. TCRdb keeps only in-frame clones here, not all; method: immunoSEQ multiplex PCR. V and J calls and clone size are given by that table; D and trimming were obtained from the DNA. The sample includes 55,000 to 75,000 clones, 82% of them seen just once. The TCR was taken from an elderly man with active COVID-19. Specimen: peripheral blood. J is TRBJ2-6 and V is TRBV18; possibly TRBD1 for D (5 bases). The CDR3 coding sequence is TGTGCCAGCTCACCCGACAGCCAATCTGGGGCCAACGTCCTGACTTTC. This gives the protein CASSPDSQSGANVLTF. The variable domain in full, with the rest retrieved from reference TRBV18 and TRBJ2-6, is NAGVMQNPRHLVRRRGQEARLRCSPMKGHSHVYWYRQLPEEGLKFMVYLQKENIIDESGMPKERFSAEFPKEGPSILRIQQVVRGDSAAYFCASSPDSQSGANVLTFGAGSRLTVL.